This T cell receptor beta chain was observed in a study of OX40 agonist ivuxolimab in advanced cancers. The overall study: The group had a mean age of roughly 65 years, ranged from about 20 to 85, and was around 82% male.

Profiling relied on immunoSEQ multiplex PCR, and the TCRdb table lists in-frame clones only, not all of them. The profile shows about 13,000 clones, 84% of them singletons. The table lists this clone with a few counts. What it binds is unknown. The CDR3 runs to 10 residues. V lost 3 bases and J 6 bases, leaving 3 bases between the germline ends. Germline V CDR1 and CDR2: WSHSY, SAAADI. Points from the study as a whole: Among the lowest levels of clonal expansion were found in partial responders at 0.1-3.0 mg/kg. By week 6 at 0.1 to 3.0 mg/kg, blood CD4+ and CD8+ T cells had expanded clonally.

The material was CD4+ or CD8+ T cells sorted from blood, obtained in a trial of the OX40 agonist ivuxolimab. The TCR comes from an adult with an advanced solid tumor such as melanoma, head and neck, liver or kidney cancer. V usage is TRBV10-2 and J usage is TRBJ2-7; D call uncertain. The CDR3 sequence: CASSEGEQYF. In DNA form, the CDR3 reads TGCGCCAGCAGTGAAGGCGAGCAGTACTTC.